This T cell receptor beta chain derives from a study of cytotoxic CD8 clonotypes in ibrutinib-treated CLL. Study-wide results and caveats: Clonality was elevated at ibrutinib response and had returned toward baseline at progression. Sampling times, which were not matched between the groups, differed between sustained-remission patients and progressing patients.

Assay used: immunoSEQ multiplex PCR; TCRdb lists only in-frame clones, some missing. The sample lists some 17,000 clones, about 80% occurring once. For this clone: Its cognate antigen is unknown.

Germline CDR1 is LGHNA and CDR2 is YNFKEQ. The CDR3 consists of 14 residues. Trimming took 1 base from V and 6 from J, leaving 12 bases between them. This chain uses TRBV4-2 with TRBJ2-5, with a tentative D call TRBD2 (6 bases). The sample consisted of PBMCs, taken before ibrutinib treatment. This TCR came from a human donor with chronic lymphocytic leukemia. As DNA, the CDR3 is TGTGCCAGCAGCCAAGGACTAGACAAGAAGACCCAGTACTTC. Translated, it gives CASSQGLDKKTQYF.